This entry describes one TCR beta chain. The entry originates in a study of CD8+CD57+ T cells in acquired aplastic anemia. CD8+CD57+ cell expansion had been shown by flow cytometry in patients chosen for sequencing. Germline values: CDR1 KGHDR, CDR2 SFDVKD. V lost 12 bases, J lost 6 bases, and 14 bases stayed unmatched. The CDR3 length is 16 residues. CDR3 and TCR beta VDJ profiling relied on genomic DNA as the template. TCRdb re-analysed the reads in MiXCR, keeping a single row per CDR3 protein. The sample consists of around 200,000 distinct CDR3 sequences, 63% of them appearing once. The specimen sequenced was sorted CD4+, CD8+, or CD8+CD57+ T cells (not recorded which) from PBMCs. The chain is built from TRBV24-1 and TRBJ2-1; 12 bases are a match to TRBD1. This clonotype originated in a human donor with aplastic anemia. This CDR3 is CAASGDRDRGLNEQFF. In DNA, the CDR3 is TGTGCCGCCTCGGGCGACCGGGACAGGGGGCTCAATGAGCAGTTCTTC.